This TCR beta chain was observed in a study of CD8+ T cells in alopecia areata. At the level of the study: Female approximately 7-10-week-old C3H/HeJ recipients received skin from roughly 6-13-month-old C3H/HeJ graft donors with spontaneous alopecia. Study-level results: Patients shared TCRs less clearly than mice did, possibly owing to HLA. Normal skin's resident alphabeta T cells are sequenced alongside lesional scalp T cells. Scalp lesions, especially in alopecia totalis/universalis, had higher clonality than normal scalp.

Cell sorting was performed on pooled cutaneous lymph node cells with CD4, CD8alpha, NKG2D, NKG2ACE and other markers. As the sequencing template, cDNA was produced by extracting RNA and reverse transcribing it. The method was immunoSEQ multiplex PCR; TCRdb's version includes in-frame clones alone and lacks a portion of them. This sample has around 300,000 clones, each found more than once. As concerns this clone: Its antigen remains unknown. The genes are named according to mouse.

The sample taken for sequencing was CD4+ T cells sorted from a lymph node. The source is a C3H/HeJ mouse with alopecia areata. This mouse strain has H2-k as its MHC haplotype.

CDR3 in amino acids: CASSGGLGHNYAEQFF. The CDR3 bases that were read are TGTGCCAGCAGTGGGGGACTGGGGCATAACTATGCT. The rearrangement joins TRBV13-1 to TRBJ2-1, with TRBD2 matching over 10 bases. With the read ending 4 residues before the CDR3 end, the germline J gene is used to fill in that end. With 3 bases clipped from V and 0 bases from J, the junction kept 3 bases outside the gene matches. This CDR3 is 16 amino acids long. The V gene's germline CDR1 is NSHNY and CDR2 SYGAGN.